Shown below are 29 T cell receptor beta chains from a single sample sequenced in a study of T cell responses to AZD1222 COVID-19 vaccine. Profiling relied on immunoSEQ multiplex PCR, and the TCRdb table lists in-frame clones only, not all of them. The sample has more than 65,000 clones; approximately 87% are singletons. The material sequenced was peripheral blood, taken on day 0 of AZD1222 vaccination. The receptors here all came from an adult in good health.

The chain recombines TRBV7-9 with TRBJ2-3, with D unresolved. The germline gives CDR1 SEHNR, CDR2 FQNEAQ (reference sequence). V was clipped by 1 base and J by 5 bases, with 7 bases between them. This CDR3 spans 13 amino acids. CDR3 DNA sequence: TGTGCCAGCAGCTTAGAGAGCCGAGATACGCAGTATTTT. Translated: CASSLESRDTQYF.

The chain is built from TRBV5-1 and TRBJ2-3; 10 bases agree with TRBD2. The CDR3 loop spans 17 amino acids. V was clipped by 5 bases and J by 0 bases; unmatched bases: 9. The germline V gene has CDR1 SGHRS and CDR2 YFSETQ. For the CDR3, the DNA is TGCGCCAGCAGTTTAGCGGGGGGATACCCTAGCACAGATACGCAGTATTTT. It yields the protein CASSLAGGYPSTDTQYF.

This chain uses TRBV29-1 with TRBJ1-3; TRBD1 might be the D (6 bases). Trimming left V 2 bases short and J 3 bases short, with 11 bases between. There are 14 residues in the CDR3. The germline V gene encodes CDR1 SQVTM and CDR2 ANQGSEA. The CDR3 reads CSVEYTGSGNTIYF. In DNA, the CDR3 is TGCAGCGTTGAATATACAGGGAGTGGAAACACCATATATTTT.

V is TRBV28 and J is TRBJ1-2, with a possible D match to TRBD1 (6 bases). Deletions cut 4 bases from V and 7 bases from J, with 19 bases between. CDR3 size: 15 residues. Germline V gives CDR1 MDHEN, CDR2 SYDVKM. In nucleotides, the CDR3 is TGTGCCAGCAGTTCTGGACAGTTAGGGGGGCGTGGCTACACCTTC. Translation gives CASSSGQLGGRGYTF.

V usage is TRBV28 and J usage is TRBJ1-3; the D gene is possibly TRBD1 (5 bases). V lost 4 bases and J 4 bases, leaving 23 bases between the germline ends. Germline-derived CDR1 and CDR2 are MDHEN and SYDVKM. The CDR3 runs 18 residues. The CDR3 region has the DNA TGTGCCAGCAGTTCATCTGGCGGGGCAACATTGGGCGGAAACACCATATATTTT. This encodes CASSSSGGATLGGNTIYF.

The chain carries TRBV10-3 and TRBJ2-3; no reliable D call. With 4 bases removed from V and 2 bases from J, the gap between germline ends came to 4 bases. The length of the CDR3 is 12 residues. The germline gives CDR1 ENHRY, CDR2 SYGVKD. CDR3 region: CAISVNTDTQYF. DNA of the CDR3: TGTGCCATCAGTGTTAACACAGATACGCAGTATTTT.

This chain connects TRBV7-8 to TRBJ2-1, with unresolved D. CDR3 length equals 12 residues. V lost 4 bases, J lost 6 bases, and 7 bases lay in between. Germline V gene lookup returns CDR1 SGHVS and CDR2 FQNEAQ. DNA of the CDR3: TGTGCCAGCAGCTACAGATCCAATGAGCAGTTCTTC. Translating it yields CASSYRSNEQFF.

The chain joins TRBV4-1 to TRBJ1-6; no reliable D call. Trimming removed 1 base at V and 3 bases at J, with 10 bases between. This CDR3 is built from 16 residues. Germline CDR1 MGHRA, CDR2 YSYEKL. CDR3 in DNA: TGCGCCAGCAGCCAAGGCACCGACCGCTATAATTCACCCCTCCACTTT. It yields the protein CASSQGTDRYNSPLHF.

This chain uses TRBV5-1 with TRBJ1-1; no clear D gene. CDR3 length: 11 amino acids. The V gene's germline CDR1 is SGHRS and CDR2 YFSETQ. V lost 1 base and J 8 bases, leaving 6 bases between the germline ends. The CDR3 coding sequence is TGCGCCAGCAGCTTGTTCTCGGAAGCTTTCTTT. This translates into CASSLFSEAFF.

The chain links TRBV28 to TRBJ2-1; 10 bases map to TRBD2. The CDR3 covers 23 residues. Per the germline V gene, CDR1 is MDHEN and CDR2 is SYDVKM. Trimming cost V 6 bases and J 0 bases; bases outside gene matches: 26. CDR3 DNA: TGTGCCAGCAGACCGTTTGGGGGGCGAGAGCGGGAGGGCCCCCAAGGCTCCTACAATGAGCAGTTCTTC. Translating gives CASRPFGGREREGPQGSYNEQFF.

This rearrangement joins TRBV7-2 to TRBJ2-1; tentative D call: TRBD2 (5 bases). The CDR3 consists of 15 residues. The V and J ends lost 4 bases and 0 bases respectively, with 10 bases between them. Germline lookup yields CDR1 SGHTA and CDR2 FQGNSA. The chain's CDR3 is CASSWLSGSYNEQFF. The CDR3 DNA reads TGTGCCAGCAGCTGGTTGAGCGGCTCCTACAATGAGCAGTTCTTC.

CDR3 region: CASSQGNSGANVLTF. The CDR3 DNA sequence: TGTGCCAGCTCACAAGGGAATTCTGGGGCCAACGTCCTGACTTTC. The chain is built from TRBV18 and TRBJ2-6; D gene uncertain. Per germline, CDR1 KGHSH and CDR2 LQKENI. The CDR3 spans 15 residues. V shed 4 bases and J shed 1 base, with 8 bases lying between them.

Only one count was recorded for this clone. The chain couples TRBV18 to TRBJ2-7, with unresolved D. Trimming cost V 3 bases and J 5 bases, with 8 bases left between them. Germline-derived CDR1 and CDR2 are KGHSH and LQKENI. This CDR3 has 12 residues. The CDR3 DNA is TGTGCCAGCTCACCCTTTGGACACGAGCAGTACTTC. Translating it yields CASSPFGHEQYF.

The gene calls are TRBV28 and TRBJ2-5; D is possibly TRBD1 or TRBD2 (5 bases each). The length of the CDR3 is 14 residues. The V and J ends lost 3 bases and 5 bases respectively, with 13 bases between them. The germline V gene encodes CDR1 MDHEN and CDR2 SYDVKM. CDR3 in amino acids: CASSFGGRGETQYF. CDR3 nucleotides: TGTGCCAGCAGTTTTGGGGGAAGGGGTGAGACCCAGTACTTC.

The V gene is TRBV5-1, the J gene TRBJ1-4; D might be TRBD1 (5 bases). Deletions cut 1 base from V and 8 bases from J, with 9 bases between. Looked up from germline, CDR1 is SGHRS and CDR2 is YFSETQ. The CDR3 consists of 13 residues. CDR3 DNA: TGCGCCAGCAGCTTGACAGGTCAGGAAAAACTGTTTTTT. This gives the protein CASSLTGQEKLFF.

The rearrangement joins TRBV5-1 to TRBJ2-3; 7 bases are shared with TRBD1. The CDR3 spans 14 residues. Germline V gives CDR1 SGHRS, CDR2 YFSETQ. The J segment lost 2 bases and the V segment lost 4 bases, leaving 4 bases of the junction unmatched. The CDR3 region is CASSLGQATDTQYF. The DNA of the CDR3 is TGCGCCAGCAGCCTAGGACAGGCCACAGATACGCAGTATTTT.

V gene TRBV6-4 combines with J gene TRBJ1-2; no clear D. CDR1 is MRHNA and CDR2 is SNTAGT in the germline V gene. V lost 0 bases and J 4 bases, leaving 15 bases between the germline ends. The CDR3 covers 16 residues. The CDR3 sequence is CASSDSKGTDAYGYTF. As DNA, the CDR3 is TGTGCCAGCAGTGACTCGAAGGGAACAGATGCCTATGGCTACACCTTC.

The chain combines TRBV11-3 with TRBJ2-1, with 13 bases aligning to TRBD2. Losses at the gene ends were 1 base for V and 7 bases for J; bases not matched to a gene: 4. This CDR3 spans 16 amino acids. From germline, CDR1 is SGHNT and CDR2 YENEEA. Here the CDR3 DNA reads TGTGCCAGCAGCTTAGCCGGGACTAGCGGGAATAATGAGCAGTTCTTC. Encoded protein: CASSLAGTSGNNEQFF.

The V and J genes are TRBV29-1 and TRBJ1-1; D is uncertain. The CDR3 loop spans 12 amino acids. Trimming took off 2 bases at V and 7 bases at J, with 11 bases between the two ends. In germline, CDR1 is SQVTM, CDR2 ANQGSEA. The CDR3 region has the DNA TGCAGCGTTGAACAGACACTCGGTGAAGCTTTCTTT. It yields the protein CSVEQTLGEAFF.

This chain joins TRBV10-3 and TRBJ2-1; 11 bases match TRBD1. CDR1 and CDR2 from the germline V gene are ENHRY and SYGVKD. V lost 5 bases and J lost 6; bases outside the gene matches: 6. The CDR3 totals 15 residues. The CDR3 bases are TGTGCCATCAGTCTCGGACAGGGGGCGCCCAATGAGCAGTTCTTC. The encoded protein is CAISLGQGAPNEQFF.

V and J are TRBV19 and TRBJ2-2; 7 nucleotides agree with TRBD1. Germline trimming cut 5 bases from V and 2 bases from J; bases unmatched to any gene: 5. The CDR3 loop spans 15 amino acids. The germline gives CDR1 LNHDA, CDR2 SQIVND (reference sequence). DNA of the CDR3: TGTGCCAGTAGTCCGAGGACAGGCAACACCGGGGAGCTGTTTTTT. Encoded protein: CASSPRTGNTGELFF.

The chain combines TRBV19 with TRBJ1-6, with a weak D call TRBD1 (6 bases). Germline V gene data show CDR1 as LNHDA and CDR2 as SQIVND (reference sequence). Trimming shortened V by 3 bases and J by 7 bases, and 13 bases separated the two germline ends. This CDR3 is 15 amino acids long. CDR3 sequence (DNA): TGTGCCAGTAGTATCGCGCAGGGGAGCAATTCACCCCTCCACTTT. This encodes CASSIAQGSNSPLHF.

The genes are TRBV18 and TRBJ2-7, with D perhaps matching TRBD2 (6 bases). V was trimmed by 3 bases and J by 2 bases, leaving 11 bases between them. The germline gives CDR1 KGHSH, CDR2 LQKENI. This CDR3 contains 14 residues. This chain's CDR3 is CASSPGGPTYEQYF. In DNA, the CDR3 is TGTGCCAGCTCACCCGGGGGACCCACCTACGAGCAGTACTTC.

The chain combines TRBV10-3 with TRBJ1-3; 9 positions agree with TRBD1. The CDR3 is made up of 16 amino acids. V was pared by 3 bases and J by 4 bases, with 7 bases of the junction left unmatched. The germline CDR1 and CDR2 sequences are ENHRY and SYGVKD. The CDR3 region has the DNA TGTGCCATCAGTGATTCTCCGGGACAGGGAGGAAACACCATATATTTT. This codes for CAISDSPGQGGNTIYF.

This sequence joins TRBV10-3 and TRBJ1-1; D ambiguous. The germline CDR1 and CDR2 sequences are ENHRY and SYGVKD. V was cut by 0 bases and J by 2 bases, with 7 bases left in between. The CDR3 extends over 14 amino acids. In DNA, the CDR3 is TGTGCCATCAGTGAGTCGTTGGGCAACACTGAAGCTTTCTTT. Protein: CAISESLGNTEAFF.

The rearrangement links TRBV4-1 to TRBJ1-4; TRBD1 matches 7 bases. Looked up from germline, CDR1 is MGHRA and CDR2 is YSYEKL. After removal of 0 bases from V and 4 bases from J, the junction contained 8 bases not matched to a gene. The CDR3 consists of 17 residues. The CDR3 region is CASSQDQGGAGNEKLFF. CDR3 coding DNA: TGCGCCAGCAGCCAAGATCAGGGGGGCGCGGGTAATGAAAAACTGTTTTTT.

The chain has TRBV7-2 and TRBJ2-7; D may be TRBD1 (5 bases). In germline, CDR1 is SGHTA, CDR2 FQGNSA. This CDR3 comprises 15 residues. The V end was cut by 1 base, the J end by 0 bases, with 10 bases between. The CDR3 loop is CASSLGGGSSYEQYF. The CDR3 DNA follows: TGTGCCAGCAGCTTAGGGGGCGGAAGCTCCTACGAGCAGTACTTC.

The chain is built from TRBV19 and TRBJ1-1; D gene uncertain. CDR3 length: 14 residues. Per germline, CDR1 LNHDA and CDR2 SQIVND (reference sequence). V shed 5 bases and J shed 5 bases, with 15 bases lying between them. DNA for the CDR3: TGTGCCAGTAGTGCCGGGTCCATGGGAACTGAAGCTTTCTTT. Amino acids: CASSAGSMGTEAFF. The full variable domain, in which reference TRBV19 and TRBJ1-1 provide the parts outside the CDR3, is DGGITQSPKYLFRKEGQNVTLSCEQNLNHDAMYWYRQDPGQGLRLIYYSQIVNDFQKGDIAEGYSVSREKKESFPLTVTSAQKNPTAFYLCASSAGSMGTEAFFGQGTRLTVV.

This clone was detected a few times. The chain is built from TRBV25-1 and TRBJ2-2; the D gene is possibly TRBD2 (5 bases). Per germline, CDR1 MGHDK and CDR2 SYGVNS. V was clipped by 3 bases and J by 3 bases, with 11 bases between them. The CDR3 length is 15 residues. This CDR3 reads CASSDGREDTGELFF. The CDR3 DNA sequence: TGTGCCAGCAGTGACGGACGGGAAGACACCGGGGAGCTGTTTTTT.